This T cell receptor (beta chain) is from a study of T-cell memory formation after mild COVID-19. General study results and limits: Confirmation was lacking for SARS-CoV-2 specificity of second-wave clones that peaked on day 37.

MiXCR was run by TCRdb on the 5' RACE reads, yielding one entry per CDR3 protein. There are roughly 190,000 distinct CDR3 sequences in the sample; around 16% occur only once, and roughly 2.3% lies in the top ten. The CDR3 has 14 amino acids. Trimming took off 0 bases at V and 8 bases at J, with 12 bases between the two ends. Germline assignment: CDR1 SGHDT and CDR2 YYEEEE. This clonotype was seen a few times. Its target is not known. The sequenced sample was PBMCs or a T cell subset sorted from them (not recorded which). The receptor was derived from an adult woman who had mild COVID-19 (a few samples of this study predate the infection). Cell type and time point are not known. V and J are TRBV5-6 and TRBJ2-1; unclear D gene. The CDR3 nucleotides are TGTGCCAGCAGCTTGGGAGTGGGCGTTGATGAGCAGTTCTTC. Residues: CASSLGVGVDEQFF.